This is a list of T cell receptor beta chains from one sample in a study of identical twins. TCRdb passed the 5' RACE reads through MiXCR, listing each CDR3 protein once. The sample records 570,000 or so distinct CDR3 sequences, around 9.6% being singletons. This sample was shared with a second study, whose subject was yellow fever vaccine responses in identical twins.

The sequenced material came from PBMCs. All receptors come from a woman under 30 in good health. The CDR3 runs from the conserved cysteine through the conserved F or W. The D gene is left open where the match is weak. The listing skips clone size in some rows; elsewhere it reads once, few, many or a size class.

D,size,J,V,DNA,CDR3
NA,NA,TRBJ2-7,TRBV29-1,TGCAGCGTTATCTCCTACGAGCAGTACTTC,CSVISYEQYF
TRBD2,many,TRBJ2-3,TRBV29-1,TGCAGCGTTGGGGGACTAGCGGGGGGATTCACAGATACGCAGTATTTT,CSVGGLAGGFTDTQYF
TRBD2,NA,TRBJ2-5,TRBV3-1,TGTGCCAGCAGCCAACAAGACCATACTCTAGCGGGGTTCCAAGAGACCCAGTACTTC,CASSQQDHTLAGFQETQYF
NA,NA,TRBJ2-1,TRBV5-1,TGCGCCAGCAGCTTGGCCAGGCTCCTCCCGAGGGGCTCCTACAATGAGCAGTTCTTC,CASSLARLLPRGSYNEQFF
NA,few,TRBJ2-7,TRBV7-2,TGTGCCAGCAGCTTAGTAACGGGAGTGGATTACGAGCAGTACTTC,CASSLVTGVDYEQYF
TRBD2,many,TRBJ2-1,TRBV7-9,TGTGCCAGCAGCCGTAGCGGGAGTAGGTACAATGAGCAGTTCTTC,CASSRSGSRYNEQFF
TRBD1,many,TRBJ2-7,TRBV19,TGTGCCAGTAGTCCATCAGGGGGCGCAAGGAAGCAGTACTTC,CASSPSGGARKQYF
NA,many,TRBJ2-1,TRBV11-2,TGTGCCAGCAGCTCCCGGGGAGGCGGGACTCACGCTACAAATGAGCAGTTCTTC,CASSSRGGGTHATNEQFF
NA,many,TRBJ2-1,TRBV5-1,TGCGCCAGCAGTCCGAGAGGGGAGACGTCCTACAATGAGCAGTTCTTC,CASSPRGETSYNEQFF
TRBD1,few,TRBJ2-5,TRBV5-6,TGTGCCAGCAGCTACAGGACAGGGTGGGGCGAGACCCAGTACTTC,CASSYRTGWGETQYF
NA,NA,TRBJ2-3,TRBV20-1,TGCAGTGCTCAGACTCCCCTCCCGAATACGCAGTATTTT,CSAQTPLPNTQYF
TRBD1,few,TRBJ2-2,TRBV3-1,TGTGCCAGCAGCCTCATACGGGACAGGGTTATTTTGAGCACCGGGGAGCTGTTTTTT,CASSLIRDRVILSTGELFF
NA,NA,TRBJ2-1,TRBV29-1,TGCAGCGTTGTCCCCCCCGGCTCTTACAATGAGCAGTTCTTC,CSVVPPGSYNEQFF
NA,NA,TRBJ2-3,TRBV7-2,TGTGCCAGCAGCTCCGGGAACGCGCAGTATTTT,CASSSGNAQYF
NA,NA,TRBJ2-5,TRBV19,TGTGCCAGTAGTCAAGGCATGACGGCGACCCAGTACTTC,CASSQGMTATQYF
TRBD2,many,TRBJ2-3,TRBV7-2,TGTGCCAGCAGCTTAATAACGGGGGGGCAGTATTTT,CASSLITGGQYF
TRBD2,NA,TRBJ2-5,TRBV9,TGTGCCAGCAGCGACCGGCCTGTGGCGGGGGGGGAAGAGACCCAGTACTTC,CASSDRPVAGGEETQYF
TRBD1,NA,TRBJ1-4,TRBV15,TGTGCCACCAGCAGATACCCCCGGGACAGTGCAACTAATGAAAAACTGTTTTTT,CATSRYPRDSATNEKLFF
TRBD1,NA,TRBJ2-1,TRBV5-1,TGCGCCAGCAGCAATAAGTTGACAGGGACCTCCTACAATGAGCAGTTCTTC,CASSNKLTGTSYNEQFF
TRBD1,NA,TRBJ2-3,TRBV24-1,TGTGCCACCAGTGATTTGGGACAGGGGGCGAAAGATACGCAGTATTTT,CATSDLGQGAKDTQYF
TRBD1,few,TRBJ2-7,TRBV5-5,TGTGCCAGCAGCCTGAGTTCGGGACAGGAGGCCTACGAGCAGTACTTC,CASSLSSGQEAYEQYF
TRBD1,many,TRBJ1-1,TRBV7-3,TGTGCCAGCAGCCAACAGGGGGGAGGCACTGAAGCTTTCTTT,CASSQQGGGTEAFF
NA,NA,TRBJ1-5,TRBV7-2,TGTGCCAGCAGCTTAGAGGTCAGCCCATCCAATCAGCCCCAGCATTTT,CASSLEVSPSNQPQHF
NA,few,TRBJ2-1,TRBV6-5,TGTGCCAGCAGTTATAACGGGGGTTACAATGAGCAGTTCTTC,CASSYNGGYNEQFF
TRBD2,many,TRBJ2-1,TRBV27,TGTGCCAGCAGTTCGGGACTAGCGGGGGGTTCCTACAATGAGCAGTTCTTC,CASSSGLAGGSYNEQFF
TRBD1,many,TRBJ1-2,TRBV29-1,TGCAGCGTTTACGACAGGGGAAGAAGCTATGGCTACACCTTC,CSVYDRGRSYGYTF
NA,NA,TRBJ2-1,TRBV7-3,TGTGCCAGCAGCCCAATGATGGGGGAAAATGAGCAGTTCTTC,CASSPMMGENEQFF
NA,few,TRBJ1-6,TRBV13,TGTGCCAGCAGTTCACAGACATATAATTCACCCCTCCACTTT,CASSSQTYNSPLHF
NA,many,TRBJ2-5,TRBV28,TGTGCCAGCAGTTTATTCGAGACCCAGTACTTC,CASSLFETQYF
TRBD1,few,TRBJ1-5,TRBV11-2,TGTGCCAGCAGCTTAGAGGGGGCAGGGGGTTTAGGGAGGTCCCAGCATTTT,CASSLEGAGGLGRSQHF
NA,NA,TRBJ1-1,TRBV2,TGTGCCAGCAGTGTATTCGGATGGAACACTGAAGCTTTCTTT,CASSVFGWNTEAFF
TRBD1,many,TRBJ2-5,TRBV29-1,TGCAGCGTTCTCCGGGACAGGTACCAAGAGACCCAGTACTTC,CSVLRDRYQETQYF
TRBD2,many,TRBJ2-2,TRBV9,TGTGCCAGCAGCGCCAAAGGGGTGGCTAGCGGGAGTCGCACCGGGGAGCTGTTTTTT,CASSAKGVASGSRTGELFF
NA,NA,TRBJ2-6,TRBV24-1,TGTGCCACCAGGAGTGCTGGGGCCAACGTCCTGACTTTC,CATRSAGANVLTF
NA,NA,TRBJ2-7,TRBV2,TGTGCCAGTGAAGGGGGGCCTCCCCTCGAGCAGTACTTC,CASEGGPPLEQYF
NA,few,TRBJ2-7,TRBV20-1,TGCAGTGCTAGGTGGCAGGCCTCCTACGAGCAGTACTTC,CSARWQASYEQYF
NA,NA,TRBJ2-1,TRBV4-3,TGCGCCAGCAGCCAAGAGGCTACTACCTACAATGAGCAGTTCTTC,CASSQEATTYNEQFF
TRBD1,NA,TRBJ2-7,TRBV5-1,TGCGCCAGCAGCTCATGGACAGGTGGGGGCGAGCAGTACTTC,CASSSWTGGGEQYF
NA,NA,TRBJ1-6,TRBV12-2,TGTGCAAGTCGCTTTATTCAAGCCGCCACGACGGTATATAATTCACCCCTCCACTTT,CASRFIQAATTVYNSPLHF
TRBD2,many,TRBJ2-3,TRBV20-1,TGCAGTGCTAGAGGGACTAGCGGCGCAAGGTCACCAGATACGCAGTATTTT,CSARGTSGARSPDTQYF
TRBD2,few,TRBJ2-3,TRBV6-2/TRBV6-3,TGTGCCAGCAGTGGGACTAGCGGGAGGCCCACAGATACGCAGTATTTT,CASSGTSGRPTDTQYF
NA,few,TRBJ1-1,TRBV5-6,TGTGCCAGCAGGTCAGGGTACGGAGGGGCTTTCTTT,CASRSGYGGAFF